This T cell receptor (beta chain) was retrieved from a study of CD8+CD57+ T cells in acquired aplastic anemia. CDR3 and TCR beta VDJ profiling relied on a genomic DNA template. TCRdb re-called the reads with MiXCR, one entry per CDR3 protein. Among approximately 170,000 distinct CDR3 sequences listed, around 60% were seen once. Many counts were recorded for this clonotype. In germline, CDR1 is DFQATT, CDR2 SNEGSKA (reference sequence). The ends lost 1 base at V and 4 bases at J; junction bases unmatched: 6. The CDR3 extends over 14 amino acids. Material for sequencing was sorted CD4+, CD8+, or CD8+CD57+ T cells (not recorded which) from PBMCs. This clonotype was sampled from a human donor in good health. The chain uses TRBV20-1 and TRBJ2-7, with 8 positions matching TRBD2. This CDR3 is CSARAASGFYEQYF. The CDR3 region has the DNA TGCAGTGCTAGAGCGGCTAGCGGGTTTTACGAGCAGTACTTC.